This note documents a single TCR beta chain sequence. Its cognate antigen is unknown. This sample is drawn from a study of CD8+CD57+ T cells in acquired aplastic anemia. The overall study: DNA per sorted CD4+ or CD8+ sample ranged about 0.2 to 30 ug, averaging 3.2 ug.

Template material for TCR beta VDJ and CDR3 profiling consisted of genomic DNA. From the reads, TCRdb called clonotypes with MiXCR, one entry per CDR3 protein. The data show 150,000 to 200,000 distinct CDR3 sequences, 47% seen once. Regarding the study as a whole: Between patients and controls, 25 to 35 CD8+ CDR3 sequences were found in common.

In patients chosen for sequencing, flow cytometry had shown CD8+CD57+ cell expansion. Each patient had severe acquired aplastic anemia. Receipt of therapy had not occurred in any patient by the time of blood sampling. The CDR3 sequence is 13 residues long. Trimming removed 3 bases from V and 3 bases from J, with 9 bases in between. CDR1 SGHTA and CDR2 FQGTGA come from the germline V gene. The TCR was taken from a human donor with aplastic anemia. The chain employs TRBV7-3 and TRBJ2-7; D gene ambiguous. The sequencing sample was made of sorted CD4+, CD8+, or CD8+CD57+ T cells (not recorded which) from PBMCs. The CDR3 here is CASSFGLGYEQYF. For the CDR3, the DNA is TGTGCCAGCAGCTTCGGATTGGGCTACGAGCAGTACTTC.